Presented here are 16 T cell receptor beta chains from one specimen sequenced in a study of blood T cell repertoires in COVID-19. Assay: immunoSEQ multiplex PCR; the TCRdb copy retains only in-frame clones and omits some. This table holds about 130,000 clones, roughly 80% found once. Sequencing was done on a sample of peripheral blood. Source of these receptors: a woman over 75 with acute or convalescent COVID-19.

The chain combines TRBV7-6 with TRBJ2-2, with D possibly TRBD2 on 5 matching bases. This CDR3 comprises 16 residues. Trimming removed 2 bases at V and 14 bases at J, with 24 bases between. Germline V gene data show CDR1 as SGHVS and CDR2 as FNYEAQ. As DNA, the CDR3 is TGTGCCAGCAGCTTAATTCGGGGTGTGGGGATCTCATATCTGTTTTTT. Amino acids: CASSLIRGVGISYLFF.

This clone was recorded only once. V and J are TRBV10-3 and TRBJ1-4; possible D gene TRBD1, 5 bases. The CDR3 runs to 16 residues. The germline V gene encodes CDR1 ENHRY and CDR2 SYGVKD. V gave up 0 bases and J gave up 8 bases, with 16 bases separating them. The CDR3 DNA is TGTGCCATCAGTGAGTCAGTAGGGGCGAAGGGCGAAAAACTGTTTTTT. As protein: CAISESVGAKGEKLFF.

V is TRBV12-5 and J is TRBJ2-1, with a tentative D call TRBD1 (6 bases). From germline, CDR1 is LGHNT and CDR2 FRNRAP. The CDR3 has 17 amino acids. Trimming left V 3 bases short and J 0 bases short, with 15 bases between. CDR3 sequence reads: CASGFTTGSDSYNEQFF. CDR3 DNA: TGTGCTAGTGGTTTTACTACAGGGAGTGACTCCTACAATGAGCAGTTCTTC.

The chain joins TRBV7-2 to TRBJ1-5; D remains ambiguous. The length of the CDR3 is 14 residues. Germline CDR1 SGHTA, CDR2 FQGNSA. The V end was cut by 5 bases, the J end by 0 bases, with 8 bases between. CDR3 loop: CASSLRYSNQPQHF. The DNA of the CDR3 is TGTGCCAGCAGCCTCCGGTATAGCAATCAGCCCCAGCATTTT.

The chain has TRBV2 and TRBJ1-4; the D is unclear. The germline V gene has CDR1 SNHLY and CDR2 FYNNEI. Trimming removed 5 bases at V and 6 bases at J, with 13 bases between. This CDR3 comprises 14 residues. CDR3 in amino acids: CASSFGELDEKLFF. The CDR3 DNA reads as TGTGCCAGCAGTTTTGGGGAGTTGGATGAAAAACTGTTTTTT.

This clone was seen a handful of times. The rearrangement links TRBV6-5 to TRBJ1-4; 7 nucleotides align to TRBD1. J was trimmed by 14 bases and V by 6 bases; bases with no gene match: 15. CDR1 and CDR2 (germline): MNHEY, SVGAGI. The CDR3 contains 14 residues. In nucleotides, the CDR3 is TGTGCCAGCAGCGTCACCCGGACAGGCCAGTTTCTGTTTTTT. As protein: CASSVTRTGQFLFF.

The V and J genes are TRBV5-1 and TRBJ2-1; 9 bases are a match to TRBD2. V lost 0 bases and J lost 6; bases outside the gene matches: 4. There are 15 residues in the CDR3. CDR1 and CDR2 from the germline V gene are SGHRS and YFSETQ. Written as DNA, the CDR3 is TGCGCCAGCAGCTTGGGGGGGACTAGCAGCAATGAGCAGTTCTTC. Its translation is CASSLGGTSSNEQFF.

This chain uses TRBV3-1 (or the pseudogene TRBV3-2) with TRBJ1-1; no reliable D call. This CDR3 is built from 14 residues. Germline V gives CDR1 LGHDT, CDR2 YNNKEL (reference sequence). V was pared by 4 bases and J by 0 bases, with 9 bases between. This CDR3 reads CASSPGVMNTEAFF. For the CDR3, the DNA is TGTGCCAGCAGCCCCGGGGTTATGAACACTGAAGCTTTCTTT.

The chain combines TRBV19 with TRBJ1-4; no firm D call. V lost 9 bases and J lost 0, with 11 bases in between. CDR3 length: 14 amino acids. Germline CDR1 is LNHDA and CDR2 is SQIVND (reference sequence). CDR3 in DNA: TGTGCCAGCAGATCAGTTGCAACTAATGAAAAACTGTTTTTT. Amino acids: CASRSVATNEKLFF.

CDR3 protein: CASSYTIGTPQETQYF. Here the CDR3 DNA reads TGTGCCAGCAGCTACACGATCGGGACACCTCAAGAGACCCAGTACTTC. The genes are TRBV5-4 and TRBJ2-5, with D maybe TRBD1 (6 bases). Germline V gene lookup returns CDR1 SGHNT and CDR2 YYREEE (reference sequence). There are 16 residues in the CDR3. V was trimmed by 3 bases and J by 2 bases, leaving 17 bases between them.

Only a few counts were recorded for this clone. The CDR3 loop is CASSFGGYKNIQYF. The CDR3 coding sequence is TGTGCCAGCAGCTTCGGGGGATACAAAAACATTCAGTACTTC. This rearrangement joins TRBV11-1 to TRBJ2-4; tentative D call: TRBD2 (6 bases). Per germline, CDR1 SGHAT and CDR2 FQDESV (reference sequence). This CDR3 region has 14 residues. V lost 3 bases and J lost 3, with 9 bases in between.

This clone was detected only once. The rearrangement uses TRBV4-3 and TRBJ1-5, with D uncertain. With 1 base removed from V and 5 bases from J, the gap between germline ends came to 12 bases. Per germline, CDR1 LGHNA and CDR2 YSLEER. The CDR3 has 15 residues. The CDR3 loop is CASSQGAGLHQPQHF. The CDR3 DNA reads TGCGCCAGCAGCCAAGGGGCTGGGCTCCATCAGCCCCAGCATTTT.

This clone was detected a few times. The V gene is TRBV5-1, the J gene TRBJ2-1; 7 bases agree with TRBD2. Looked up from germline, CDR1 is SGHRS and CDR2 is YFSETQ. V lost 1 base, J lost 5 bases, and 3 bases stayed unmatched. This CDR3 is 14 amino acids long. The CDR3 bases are TGCGCCAGCAGCTTGAACGGGGGGAACAATGAGCAGTTCTTC. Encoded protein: CASSLNGGNNEQFF.

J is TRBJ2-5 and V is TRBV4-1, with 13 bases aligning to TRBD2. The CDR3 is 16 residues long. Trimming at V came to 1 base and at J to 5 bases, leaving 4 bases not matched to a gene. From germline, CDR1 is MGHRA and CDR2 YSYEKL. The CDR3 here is CASSQATSGGRETQYF. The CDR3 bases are TGCGCCAGCAGCCAAGCGACTAGCGGGGGGCGGGAGACCCAGTACTTC.

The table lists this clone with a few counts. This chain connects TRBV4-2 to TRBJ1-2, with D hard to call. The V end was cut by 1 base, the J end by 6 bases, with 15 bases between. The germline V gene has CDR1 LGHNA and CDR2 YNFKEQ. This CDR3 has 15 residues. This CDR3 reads CASSQAAAVPDGYTF. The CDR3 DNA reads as TGTGCCAGCAGCCAAGCCGCGGCGGTCCCGGATGGCTACACCTTC.

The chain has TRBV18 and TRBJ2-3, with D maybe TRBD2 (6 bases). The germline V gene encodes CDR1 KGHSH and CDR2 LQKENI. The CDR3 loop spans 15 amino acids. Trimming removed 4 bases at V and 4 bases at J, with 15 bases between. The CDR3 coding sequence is TGTGCCAGCTCACTCTCGGGGGTCTATCCAGATACGCAGTATTTT. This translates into CASSLSGVYPDTQYF.